This paragraph covers one TCR beta chain sequence. Its antigen remains undetermined. It has no much larger one-base neighbor in the sample; base qualities were not kept. This sample was taken from a study of OX40 agonist ivuxolimab in advanced cancers. Turning to the overall study: Ivuxolimab was a fully human IgG2 agonistic monoclonal antibody targeting the costimulatory receptor OX40 (CD134). Intravenous ivuxolimab was administered to patients every 2 weeks at six dose levels: 0.01, 0.1, 0.3, 1.5, 3 and 10 mg/kg. Among the 50 to 55 dose-escalation patients, around 19 had hepatocellular carcinoma, 15 or so melanoma, 9 renal cell carcinoma and 9 head and neck cancer. The dose-escalation cohort was approximately 83% male with a mean age of roughly 60 years, ranging from roughly 23 to 90. Prior anti-PD-1, anti-PD-L1 or anti-CTLA-4 therapy was permitted, and checkpoint inhibitors had been received by more than 35% of dose-escalation patients. Partial responses occurred in three dose-escalation patients: two with cutaneous melanoma and one with hepatocellular carcinoma. Peripheral TCRbeta sequencing was intended to test whether TCR sequence diversity was altered and clonal T-cell expansion was caused by ivuxolimab. The monotherapy dose-escalation portion (N of about 47 patients) of the phase I ivuxolimab trial is reported in the paper.

From cysteine to phenylalanine, the CDR3 is 15 amino acids long. The entry retains the CDR3 DNA only, 45 bases that are in frame from base 1. Trimming removed 6 bases from V and 4 bases from J; the gene matches leave 11 bases unexplained. CDR1 MNHNS and CDR2 SASEGT were looked up in the germline V gene. Points the paper makes about the study in general: After ivuxolimab, more expanded clones were found on average in CD8+ T cells than in CD4+ T cells. Low levels of normalized T-cell clonal expansion were also seen in some patients who did not respond. Which antigens the clonally expanded peripheral T cells were specific for was not determined. In partial responders in the 0.1-3.0 mg/kg groups, normalized peripheral clonal expansion was found to be among the lowest, especially among CD8+ T cells. At doses from 0.1 to 3.0 mg/kg, clonal expansion was seen in both CD4+ and CD8+ blood T cells between baseline and week 6.

Genomic DNA was isolated from the sorted cells so that the TCRbeta CDR3 region could be sequenced. TCRbeta CDR3 regions were sequenced using the immunoSEQ Assay. TCRdb mirrors the immuneACCESS table, restricted to in-frame sequences. Some clones are absent from its copies; in checked studies, under half trace to an unresolved V gene, and the reason for the others is unknown. This sample is represented by roughly 80,000 clones; around 90% of them were singletons. The top ten constitute roughly 0.35% of the sample. The trial excluded patients who had a history of autoimmune disease or were on systemic immunosuppression. Peripheral blood for TCR sequencing was collected from all dose cohorts at baseline, on cycle 4 day 1, and on cycle 7 day 1. Samples came from an open-label, multicenter, first-in-human phase I dose-escalation trial of ivuxolimab. Adults with locally advanced or metastatic head and neck squamous cell, hepatocellular, melanoma or renal cell carcinoma were enrolled in the trial. CD4+ and CD8+ T cells were sorted separately from peripheral blood before TCR sequencing.

The source is an adult with an advanced solid tumor such as melanoma, head and neck, liver or kidney cancer. The sequence links TRBV6-1 to TRBJ1-2; 7 bases in the junction line up with TRBD1. Sequencing was performed on CD4+ or CD8+ T cells sorted from blood, taken in a trial of the OX40 agonist ivuxolimab. The DNA reads as follows: TGTGCCAGCAGGGATGAGAGGACAGGAGTCTATGGCTACACCTTC. Its protein reads: CASRDERTGVYGYTF.